The 19 T cell receptor beta chains below were found in one sample sequenced in a study of blood T cell repertoires in COVID-19. The repertoire was sequenced with immunoSEQ multiplex PCR; TCRdb's copy has only in-frame clones and lacks some. The table has about 370,000 clones, about 89% seen once. The specimen was PBMCs or T cells enriched from blood (not recorded which). These TCRs come from a woman aged 40 to 50 who had been exposed to COVID-19.

The V gene is TRBV6-6, the J gene TRBJ1-2, with 7 bases fitting TRBD1. Per the germline V gene, CDR1 is MNHNY and CDR2 is SVGAGI (reference sequence). This CDR3 contains 15 residues. With V trimmed by 6 bases and J by 0 bases, 7 bases remained unmatched. CDR3 sequence (DNA): TGTGCCAGCAGGCCTACGGGACAGTCTAACTATGGCTACACCTTC. It encodes CASRPTGQSNYGYTF.

V usage is TRBV7-2 and J usage is TRBJ2-3; 8 bases are a match to TRBD2. Trimming took 3 bases from V and 2 from J; bases not matched to a gene: 7. CDR1 and CDR2 from the germline V gene are SGHTA and FQGNSA. The CDR3 spans 16 residues. The CDR3 bases are TGTGCCAGCAGCTTTTTTCCCGGGAGGGCCACAGATACGCAGTATTTT. It translates to CASSFFPGRATDTQYF.

This clone has a count of ten or more. The rearrangement joins TRBV6-4 to TRBJ2-3, with a weak D call TRBD2 (7 bases). This CDR3 region has 15 residues. Germline CDR1 reads MRHNA; CDR2 reads SNTAGT. V was cut by 2 bases and J by 1 base, with 10 bases left in between. The CDR3 nucleotides are TGTGCCAGCAGTGACGGGGGGGGCGGCACAGATACGCAGTATTTT. Its translation is CASSDGGGGTDTQYF.

CDR3: CASSIKMASGRGNEQFF. CDR3 nucleotide sequence: TGTGCCAGTAGTATTAAAATGGCTAGCGGGAGAGGCAATGAGCAGTTCTTC. This chain links TRBV19 with TRBJ2-1; 10 bases line up with TRBD2. The CDR3 runs 17 residues. CDR1 and CDR2 from the germline V gene are LNHDA and SQIVND (reference sequence). The J segment lost 6 bases and the V segment lost 3 bases, leaving 11 bases of the junction unmatched.

The rearrangement uses TRBV12-3 or TRBV12-4 and TRBJ1-1; D might be TRBD1 (6 bases). The V end was cut by 5 bases, the J end by 6 bases, with 13 bases between. The CDR3 has 13 residues. CDR3 in DNA: TGTGCCAGCAGTCCGACAGGTCCCCCTGAAGCTTTCTTT. Its translation is CASSPTGPPEAFF.

V and J are TRBV23-1 and TRBJ1-5; possibly TRBD1 for D (5 bases). TRBV23-1 is given ORF status, its function remaining uncertain. V dropped 8 bases and J dropped 9 bases, with 14 bases sitting between them. CDR3 size: 12 residues. The CDR3: CASGHPWGPQHF. The CDR3 DNA follows: TGCGCCAGCGGACACCCTTGGGGGCCCCAGCATTTT.

V is TRBV4-2 and J is TRBJ1-2; D possibly corresponds to TRBD1 (5 bases). The germline gives CDR1 LGHNA, CDR2 YNFKEQ. The CDR3 loop spans 16 amino acids. V lost 1 base to trimming and J lost 1 base, with 13 bases between them. The CDR3, as DNA: TGTGCCAGCAGCCAAGGGGCCGCAGGGCTTAACTATGGCTACACCTTC. Protein: CASSQGAAGLNYGYTF.

V gene TRBV6-5 combines with J gene TRBJ1-5; D remains unclear. This CDR3 is built from 15 residues. The V end lost 6 bases, the J end lost 6 bases, and 18 bases lay between the germline ends. Germline CDR1 and CDR2: MNHEY and SVGAGI. The CDR3 region is CASRSVAGDSQPQHF. The CDR3 region has the DNA TGTGCCAGCAGATCGGTGGCAGGTGATTCTCAGCCCCAGCATTTT.

The J gene is TRBJ2-1, the V gene TRBV5-1; 10 bases align to TRBD2. CDR1 and CDR2 (germline): SGHRS, YFSETQ. The CDR3 consists of 16 residues. V lost 0 bases, J lost 7 bases, and 7 bases stayed unmatched. CDR3 in amino acids: CASSLVASGGANEQFF. CDR3 nucleotides: TGCGCCAGCAGCTTGGTGGCCAGCGGGGGGGCGAATGAGCAGTTCTTC.

This rearrangement joins TRBV5-1 to TRBJ1-2; D is possibly TRBD1 (5 bases). Germline V CDR1 and CDR2: SGHRS, YFSETQ. Between the trimmed V and J ends, which lost 3 bases and 1 base, there was a span of 10 bases. The CDR3 totals 14 residues. CDR3 nucleotide sequence: TGCGCCAGCAGCTCTGACAGTTTTAACTATGGCTACACCTTC. As protein: CASSSDSFNYGYTF.

The genes are TRBV7-6 and TRBJ2-7, with D tentatively TRBD1 (6 bases). Germline loops: CDR1 SGHVS, CDR2 FNYEAQ. The ends were cut back, 5 bases at V and 5 bases at J, with 16 bases in the middle. CDR3 length: 14 amino acids. The CDR3 sequence: CASSLGPKGDEQYF. The CDR3 DNA follows: TGTGCCAGCAGCCTGGGACCCAAGGGGGACGAGCAGTACTTC.

The chain couples TRBV27 to TRBJ1-2, with D possibly matching TRBD1 (6 bases). Deletions cut 5 bases from V and 5 bases from J, with 21 bases between. In germline, CDR1 is MNHEY, CDR2 SMNVEV (reference sequence). The CDR3 has 16 residues. The CDR3 sequence: CASSPTVWGREYGYTF. The CDR3 DNA follows: TGTGCCAGCAGTCCCACGGTGTGGGGGCGAGAATATGGCTACACCTTC.

The rearrangement uses TRBV7-2 and TRBJ1-3; D remains unclear. Trimming took 1 base from V and 1 from J, leaving 11 bases between them. CDR1 and CDR2 (germline): SGHTA, FQGNSA. The CDR3 sequence is 16 residues long. CDR3 loop: CASSLGADASGNTIYF. The CDR3 DNA reads as TGTGCCAGCAGCTTAGGGGCAGACGCATCTGGAAACACCATATATTTT.

This chain links TRBV14 with TRBJ1-2; 8 nucleotides line up with TRBD1. CDR3 length: 15 residues. The germline V gene encodes CDR1 SGHDN and CDR2 FVKESK. V shed 0 bases and J 7 bases; nucleotides not matched to a gene: 7. The CDR3 DNA follows: TGTGCCAGCAGCCAAGACAGGGGGCTGGTAGTTGGCTACACCTTC. Protein product: CASSQDRGLVVGYTF.

This clone has a single count. This chain uses TRBV30 with TRBJ1-2; D might be TRBD1 (6 bases). CDR1 is GTSNPN and CDR2 is SVGIG in the germline V gene (reference sequence). There are 15 residues in the CDR3. V was trimmed by 2 bases and J by 6 bases, leaving 19 bases between them. This CDR3 is CAWSPGIGGGNGYTF. The CDR3 bases are TGTGCCTGGAGTCCCGGCATAGGGGGGGGAAATGGCTACACCTTC. Full variable domain (missing parts from reference TRBV30 and TRBJ1-2): SQTIHQWPATLVQPVGSPLSLECTVEGTSNPNLYWYRQAAGRGLQLLFYSVGIGQISSEVPQNLSASRPQDRQFILSSKKLLLSDSGFYLCAWSPGIGGGNGYTFGSGTRLTVV.

The chain is built from TRBV19 and TRBJ2-3; TRBD2 aligns across 8 bases. J lost 2 bases, V lost 2 bases, and 6 bases had no gene match. Germline CDR1 LNHDA, CDR2 SQIVND (reference sequence). CDR3 length: 16 amino acids. The CDR3: CASSISGSRVTDTQYF. CDR3 bases: TGTGCCAGTAGTATAAGCGGGAGTCGGGTCACAGATACGCAGTATTTT. Combining the CDR3 with reference TRBV19 and TRBJ2-3 gives the whole variable domain DGGITQSPKYLFRKEGQNVTLSCEQNLNHDAMYWYRQDPGQGLRLIYYSQIVNDFQKGDIAEGYSVSREKKESFPLTVTSAQKNPTAFYLCASSISGSRVTDTQYFGPGTRLTVL.

The chain has TRBV24-1 and TRBJ2-3; 10 bases match TRBD2. Germline loops: CDR1 KGHDR, CDR2 SFDVKD. Trimming removed 6 bases from V and 2 bases from J; junction bases left unmatched: 4. The CDR3 covers 15 residues. The CDR3 is CATSPTSGITDTQYF. The CDR3 DNA reads as TGTGCCACCAGTCCTACTAGCGGGATCACAGATACGCAGTATTTT.

The chain uses TRBV14 and TRBJ1-6; 7 nucleotides align to TRBD1. The trim removed 2 bases at V and 7 bases at J, leaving 8 bases unmatched. Germline CDR1 and CDR2: SGHDN and FVKESK. The CDR3 has 16 amino acids. The CDR3 here is CASSQRQGGRNSPLHF. The CDR3 DNA reads TGTGCCAGCAGCCAAAGACAGGGTGGACGGAATTCACCCCTCCACTTT.

This chain links TRBV7-3 with TRBJ2-3, with no clear D. Trimming shortened V by 0 bases and J by 4 bases, and 5 bases separated the two germline ends. Per germline, CDR1 SGHTA and CDR2 FQGTGA. The CDR3 totals 13 residues. The CDR3: CASSLTRADTQYF. The CDR3 nucleotides are TGTGCCAGCAGCTTAACGCGAGCAGATACGCAGTATTTT. The whole variable domain, filled in from reference TRBV7-3 and TRBJ2-3, reads GAGVSQTPSNKVTEKGKYVELRCDPISGHTALYWYRQSLGQGPEFLIYFQGTGAADDSGLPNDRFFAVRPEGSVSTLKIQRTERGDSAVYLCASSLTRADTQYFGPGTRLTVL.